This T cell receptor beta chain was retrieved from a study of post-analysis software for immune sequencing data. Study-level background: The disease courses covered relapsing-remitting, secondary progressive and progressive-relapsing multiple sclerosis. Points from the study as a whole: In multiple sclerosis, normalized Chao1 diversity was significantly below that of controls. Among five TRBV segments more frequent in patients than controls were TRBV5-6, TRBV5-1 and TRBV20-1. When the samples were clustered directly with F measure, those that had been prepared in the same batch showed strong co-clustering.

In the case of this clonotype: What it recognizes is unknown.

The TCR beta cDNA libraries carried unique molecular identifiers. TCRdb used MiXCR to reprocess the PCR reads, holding one entry per CDR3 protein. Of around 770,000 distinct CDR3 sequences in the sample, 46% were seen once. The germline V gene encodes CDR1 DFQATT and CDR2 SNEGSKA (reference sequence). V was pared by 0 bases and J by 1 base, with 7 bases between. The CDR3 has 13 residues. The sequence was collected from a girl aged 10-17 years with multiple sclerosis. The V call is TRBV20-1, the J call TRBJ2-7; D remains unclear. Sample: blood. This CDR3 is CSARDYDSYEQYF. The CDR3, as DNA: TGCAGTGCTAGAGACTATGATTCCTACGAGCAGTACTTC.